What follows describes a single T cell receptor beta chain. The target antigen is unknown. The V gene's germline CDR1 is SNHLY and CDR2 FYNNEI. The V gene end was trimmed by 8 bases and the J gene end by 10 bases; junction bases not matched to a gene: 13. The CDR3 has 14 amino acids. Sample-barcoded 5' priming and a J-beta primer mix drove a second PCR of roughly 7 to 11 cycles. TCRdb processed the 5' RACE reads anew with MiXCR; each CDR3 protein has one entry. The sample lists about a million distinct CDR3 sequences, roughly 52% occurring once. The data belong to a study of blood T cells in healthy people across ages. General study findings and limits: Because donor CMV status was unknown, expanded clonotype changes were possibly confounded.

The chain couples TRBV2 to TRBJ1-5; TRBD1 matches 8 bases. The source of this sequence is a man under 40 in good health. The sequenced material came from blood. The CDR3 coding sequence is TGTGCCAGCCTGGTGGGGACAGGACTCGGTCCCCAGCATTTT. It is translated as CASLVGTGLGPQHF.